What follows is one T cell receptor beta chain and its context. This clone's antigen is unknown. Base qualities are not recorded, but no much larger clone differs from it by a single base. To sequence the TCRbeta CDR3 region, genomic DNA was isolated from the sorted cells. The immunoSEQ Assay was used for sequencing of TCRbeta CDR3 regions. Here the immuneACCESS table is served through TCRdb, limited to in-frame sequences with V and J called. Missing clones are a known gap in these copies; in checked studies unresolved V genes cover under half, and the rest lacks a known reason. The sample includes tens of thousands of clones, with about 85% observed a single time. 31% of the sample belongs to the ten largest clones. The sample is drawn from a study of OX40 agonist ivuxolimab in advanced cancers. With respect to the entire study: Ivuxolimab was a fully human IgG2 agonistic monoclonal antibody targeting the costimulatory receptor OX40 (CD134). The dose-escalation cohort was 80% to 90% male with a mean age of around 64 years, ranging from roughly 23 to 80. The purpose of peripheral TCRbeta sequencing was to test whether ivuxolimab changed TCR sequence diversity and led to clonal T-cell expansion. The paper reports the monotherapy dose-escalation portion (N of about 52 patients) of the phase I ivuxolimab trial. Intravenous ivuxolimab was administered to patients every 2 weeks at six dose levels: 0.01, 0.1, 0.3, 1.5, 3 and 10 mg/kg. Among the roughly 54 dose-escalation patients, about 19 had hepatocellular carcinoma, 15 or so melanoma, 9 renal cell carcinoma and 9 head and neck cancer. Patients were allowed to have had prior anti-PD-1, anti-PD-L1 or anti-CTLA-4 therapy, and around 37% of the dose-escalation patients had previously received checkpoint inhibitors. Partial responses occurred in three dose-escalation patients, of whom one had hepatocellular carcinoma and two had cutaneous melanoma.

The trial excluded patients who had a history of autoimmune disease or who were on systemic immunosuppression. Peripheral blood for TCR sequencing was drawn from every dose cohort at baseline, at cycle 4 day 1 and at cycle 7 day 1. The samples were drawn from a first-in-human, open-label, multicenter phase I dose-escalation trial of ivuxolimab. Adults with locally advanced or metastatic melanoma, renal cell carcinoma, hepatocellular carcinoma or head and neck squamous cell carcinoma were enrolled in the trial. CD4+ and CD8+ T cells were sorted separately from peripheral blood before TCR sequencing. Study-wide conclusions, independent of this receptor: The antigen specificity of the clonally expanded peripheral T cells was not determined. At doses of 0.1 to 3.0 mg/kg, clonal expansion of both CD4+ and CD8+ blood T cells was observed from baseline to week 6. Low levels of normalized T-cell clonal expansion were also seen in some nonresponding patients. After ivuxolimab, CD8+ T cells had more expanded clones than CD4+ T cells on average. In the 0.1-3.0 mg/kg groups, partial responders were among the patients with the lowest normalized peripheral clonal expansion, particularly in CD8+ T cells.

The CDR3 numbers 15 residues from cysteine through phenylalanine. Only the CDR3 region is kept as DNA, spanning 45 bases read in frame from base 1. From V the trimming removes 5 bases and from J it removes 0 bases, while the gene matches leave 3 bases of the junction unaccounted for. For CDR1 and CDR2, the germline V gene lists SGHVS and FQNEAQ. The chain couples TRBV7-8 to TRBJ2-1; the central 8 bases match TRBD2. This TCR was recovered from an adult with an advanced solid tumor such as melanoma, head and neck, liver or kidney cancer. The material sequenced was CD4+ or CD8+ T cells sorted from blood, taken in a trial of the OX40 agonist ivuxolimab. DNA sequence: TGTGCCAGCAGCACTAGCGGATACTCCTACAATGAGCAGTTCTTC. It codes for CASSTSGYSYNEQFF.